This T cell receptor (beta chain) was identified during a study of graft-versus-host responses after intestinal transplantation. This CDR3 has 14 residues. The V end lost 6 bases, the J end lost 5 bases, and 13 bases lay between the germline ends. Both intraepithelial and lamina propria lymphocytes were released by processing graft tissue. Here immunoSEQ multiplex PCR was the method, and the copy in TCRdb shows in-frame clones only, minus some. The sample has approximately 2,000 clones; about 83% are singletons. This TCR was recovered from a human patient who received an intestinal transplant, so some T cells may come from the graft donor. Here the sequenced sample was ileum tissue, taken 12 days after intestinal transplant. The chain joins TRBV23-1 to TRBJ1-4; tentative D call: TRBD1 (5 bases). TRBV23-1 carries the ORF label, with uncertain function. The CDR3 region has the DNA TGCGCCAGCAGGTACGCCTGGACAAATGAAAAACTGTTTTTT. This codes for CASRYAWTNEKLFF.